This T cell receptor (beta chain) comes out of a study of T cell repertoires in cytomegalovirus infection. Across the study: Matching HLA type, along with CMV infection, was indicated by public TCR beta signatures.

Comments on this clonotype: Its antigen remains unknown.

TCRdb ran MiXCR on the reads and lists one entry per CDR3 protein. The repertoire holds nearly 650,000 distinct CDR3 sequences, with 24% as singletons. Regarding the study as a whole: HLA-C-restricted, CMV-specific TCR beta clonotypes were dominant ex vivo.

Material for sequencing was CD8+ T cells from PBMCs. The origin of this receptor is a human donor in good health (CMV status not recorded). Some clones in this sample may be carry-over from other donors' samples.

CDR3 protein: CSVWTGSYEQYF. CDR3 sequence (DNA): TGCAGTGTTTGGACAGGCTCCTACGAGCAGTACTTC. The rearrangement links TRBV20-1 to TRBJ2-7; the match to TRBD1 covers 7 bases. The CDR3 is made up of 12 amino acids. Germline CDR1 DFQATT, CDR2 SNEGSKA (reference sequence). V was clipped by 7 bases and J by 0 bases; unmatched bases: 3.